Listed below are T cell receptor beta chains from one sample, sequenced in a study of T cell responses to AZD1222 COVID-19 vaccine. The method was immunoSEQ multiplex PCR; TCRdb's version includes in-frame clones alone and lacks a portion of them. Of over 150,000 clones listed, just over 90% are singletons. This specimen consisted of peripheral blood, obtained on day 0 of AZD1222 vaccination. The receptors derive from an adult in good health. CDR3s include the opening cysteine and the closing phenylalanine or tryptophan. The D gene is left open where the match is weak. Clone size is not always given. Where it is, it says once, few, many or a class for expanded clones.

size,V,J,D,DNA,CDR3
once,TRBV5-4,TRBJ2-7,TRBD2,TGTGCCAGCAGTCGGCTAGCGGGGGGGGGCGAGCAGTACTTC,CASSRLAGGGEQYF
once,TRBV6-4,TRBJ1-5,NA,TGTGCCAGCAGTGGAGGGATTAATCAGCCCCAGCATTTT,CASSGGINQPQHF
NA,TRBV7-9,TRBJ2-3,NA,TGTGCCAGCAGCTCCCAGCGGCCTAGCACAGATACGCAGTATTTT,CASSSQRPSTDTQYF
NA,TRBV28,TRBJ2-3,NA,TGTGCCAGCAATATCGACATACTCAGCACAGATACGCAGTATTTT,CASNIDILSTDTQYF
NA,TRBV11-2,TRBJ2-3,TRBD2,TGTGCCAGCAGCTTAGGTACGGGGGGGCAATCGGATACGCAGTATTTT,CASSLGTGGQSDTQYF
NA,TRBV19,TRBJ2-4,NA,TGTGCCAGTAGTATATTTAAGGGTCAGATGTCCTTC,CASSIFKGQMSF
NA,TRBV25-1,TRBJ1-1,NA,TGTGCCAGCAGTACCGGACTGACGACGGGTGAAGCTTTCTTT,CASSTGLTTGEAFF
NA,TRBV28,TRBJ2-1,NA,TGTGCCAGCAGCCCACCGATTTTTGGGCAGTTCTTC,CASSPPIFGQFF
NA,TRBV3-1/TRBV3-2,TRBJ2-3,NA,TGTGCCAGCACCCGCCGAGGAACCACAGATACGCAGTATTTT,CASTRRGTTDTQYF
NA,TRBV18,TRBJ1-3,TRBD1,TGTGCCAGCTCAGAAACCATGGACAGGTCCTCTGGAAACACCATATATTTT,CASSETMDRSSGNTIYF
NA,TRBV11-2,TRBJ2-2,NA,TGTGCCAGCAGCTTAGTTCTGGACTACGGGGAGCTGTTTTTT,CASSLVLDYGELFF
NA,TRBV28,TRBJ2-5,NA,TGTGCCAGCTGTTCAGGGGGGCCCCTAGAGACCCAGTACTTC,CASCSGGPLETQYF
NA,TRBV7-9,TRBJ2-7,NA,TGTGCCAGCAGCTTATTTGGATCAGGACAGCAGTACTTC,CASSLFGSGQQYF
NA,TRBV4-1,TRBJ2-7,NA,TGCGCCAGCAGCCAAGTTCAGGGACCCTACGAGCAGTACTTC,CASSQVQGPYEQYF
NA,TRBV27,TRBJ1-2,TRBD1,TGTGCCAGCAGTTTATCCCGGACAGGGGGCAGGGGCTACACCTTC,CASSLSRTGGRGYTF
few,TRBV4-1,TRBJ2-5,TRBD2,TGCGCCAGCAGCCACCGGACTAGCGGGAGGCAAGAGACCCAGTACTTC,CASSHRTSGRQETQYF
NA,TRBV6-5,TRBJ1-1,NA,TGTGCCAGCACCCCACAGCGGCAGATGAACACTGAAGCTTTCTTT,CASTPQRQMNTEAFF
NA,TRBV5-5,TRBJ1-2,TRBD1,TGTGCCAGCAGCTACAGGGGGCGAGGCAACTATGGCTACACCTTC,CASSYRGRGNYGYTF
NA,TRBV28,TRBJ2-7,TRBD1,TGTGCCACTTCCGGACAGGAGTACGACGAGCAGTACTTC,CATSGQEYDEQYF
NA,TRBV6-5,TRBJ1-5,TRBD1,TGTGCCAGCAGACCCCCCGGAGGAGGGGGCCAGCCCCAGCATTTT,CASRPPGGGGQPQHF
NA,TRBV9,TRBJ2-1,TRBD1,TGTGCCAGCAGCGCCGGACAGGGCCCCTACAATGAGCAGTTCTTC,CASSAGQGPYNEQFF
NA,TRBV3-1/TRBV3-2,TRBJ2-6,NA,TGTGCCAGCAGCACTGACAGTTCGGGGGCCAACGTCCTGACTTTC,CASSTDSSGANVLTF
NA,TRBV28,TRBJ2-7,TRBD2,TGTGCCAGCACCCCTCCGGTGGGGGGGATCTACGAGCAGTACTTC,CASTPPVGGIYEQYF
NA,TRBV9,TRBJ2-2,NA,TGTGCCAGCAGCACTCCAACAGGAAGGGTGTACACCGGGGAGCTGTTTTTT,CASSTPTGRVYTGELFF
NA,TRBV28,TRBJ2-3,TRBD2,TGTGCCAGCAGTTTAGGTGGGCGGGGGGGGACAGATACGCAGTATTTT,CASSLGGRGGTDTQYF
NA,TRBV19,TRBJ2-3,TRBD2,TGTGCCAGTAGTATGCTTAGCGGGGGAGATACGCAGTATTTT,CASSMLSGGDTQYF
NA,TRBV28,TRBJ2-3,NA,TGTGCCAGCAGTTTGGGCTGGGACAGCACAGATACGCAGTATTTT,CASSLGWDSTDTQYF
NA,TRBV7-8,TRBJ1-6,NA,TGTGCCAGCAGCTTACTTGGTACACTTAGCTCCTATAATTCACCCCTCCACTTT,CASSLLGTLSSYNSPLHF
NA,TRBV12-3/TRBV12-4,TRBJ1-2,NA,TGTGCCAGCAGCCGGGAGGGGAGTAACGGCTACACCTTC,CASSREGSNGYTF
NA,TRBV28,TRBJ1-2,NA,TGTGCCAGCAGTTCTGTCGGGGAGGGTTCGGGCTACACCTTC,CASSSVGEGSGYTF
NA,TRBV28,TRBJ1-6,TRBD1,TGTGCCAGCAGTAGCAGGACAGGCGCCAACCATTATAATTCACCCCTCCACTTT,CASSSRTGANHYNSPLHF
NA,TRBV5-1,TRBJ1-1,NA,TGCGCCAGCAGCTTGACGACTATGAACACTGAAGCTTTCTTT,CASSLTTMNTEAFF
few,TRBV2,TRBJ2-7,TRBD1,TGTGCCAGCACCCTTAGAAGACAGGGATTTTCCTACGAGCAGTACTTC,CASTLRRQGFSYEQYF
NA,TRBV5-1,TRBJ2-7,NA,TGCGCCAGCAGCCCCGCCACAGGGTCCTACGAGCAGTACTTC,CASSPATGSYEQYF
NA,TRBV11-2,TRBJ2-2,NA,TGTGCCAGCAGCTCCCTCCAGGGTCAAGGAATTGGGCTGTTTTTT,CASSSLQGQGIGLFF
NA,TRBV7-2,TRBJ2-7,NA,TGTGCCAGCAGCTCTGGGACCGCCTCCTACGAGCAGTACTTC,CASSSGTASYEQYF
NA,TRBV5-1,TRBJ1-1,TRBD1,TGCGCCAGCAGCCGTCCGGGACAGGGCAACACTGAAGCTTTCTTT,CASSRPGQGNTEAFF
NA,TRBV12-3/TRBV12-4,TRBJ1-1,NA,TGTGCCAGTCGTACAAGGGCGAGTGAAGCTTTCTTT,CASRTRASEAFF
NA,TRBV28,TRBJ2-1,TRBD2,TGTGCCAGCAGTTCCCCGTCAGCGGGGGGGCTCGGTGAGCAGTTCTTC,CASSSPSAGGLGEQFF
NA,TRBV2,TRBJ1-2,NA,TGTGCCAGCCTGCTAGGAGTCTATGGCTACACCTTC,CASLLGVYGYTF
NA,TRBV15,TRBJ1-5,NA,TGTGCCACCAGCTGGTCATACGTTGGCAATCAGCCCCAGCATTTT,CATSWSYVGNQPQHF
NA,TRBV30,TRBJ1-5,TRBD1,TGTGCCTGGAGTCTTGGGACAGGTGAAAGCCAGCCCCAGCATTTT,CAWSLGTGESQPQHF
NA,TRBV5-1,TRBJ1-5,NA,TGCGCCAGCAGCTTAGTGGGGGGAGGTCAGCCCCAGCATTTT,CASSLVGGGQPQHF
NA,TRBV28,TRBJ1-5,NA,TGTGCCAGCACCCTTGACTTGACAGAGCTCGATCAGCCCCAGCATTTT,CASTLDLTELDQPQHF
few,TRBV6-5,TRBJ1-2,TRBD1,TGTGCCAGCATAAGCGGCAGGGGGGACCCCTATGGCTACACCTTC,CASISGRGDPYGYTF
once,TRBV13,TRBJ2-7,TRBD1,TGTGCCAGCAGCCTATACAGGGGGGCCTACGAGCAGTACTTC,CASSLYRGAYEQYF
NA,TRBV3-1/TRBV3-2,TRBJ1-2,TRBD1,TGTGCCAGCAGCGCTCGGGACAGGGCGGGTGGCTACACCTTC,CASSARDRAGGYTF
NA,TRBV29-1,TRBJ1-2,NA,TGCAGCGTTGGGACAGTAGTTAACTATGGCTACACCTTC,CSVGTVVNYGYTF
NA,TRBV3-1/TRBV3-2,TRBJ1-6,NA,TGTGCCAGCAGCCAAGATACCAGGCCCCTCCACTTT,CASSQDTRPLHF
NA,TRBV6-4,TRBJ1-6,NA,TGTGCCAGCAGGCCACGGGGGGAGATTAATTCACCCCTCCACTTT,CASRPRGEINSPLHF
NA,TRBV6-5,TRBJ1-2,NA,TGTGCCAGCAGTTACTCGCTATCGGGCCCGTATGGCTACACCTTC,CASSYSLSGPYGYTF
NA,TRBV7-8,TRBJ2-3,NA,TGTGCCAGCAGCTTAAGGGCCGGCGGAGGATCCACAGATACGCAGTATTTT,CASSLRAGGGSTDTQYF
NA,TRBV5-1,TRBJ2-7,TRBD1,TGCGCCAGCAGACCCCCCGAGACAGGGGAATCTCACGAGCAGTACTTC,CASRPPETGESHEQYF
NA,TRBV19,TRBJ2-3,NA,TGTGCCAGTAGTACCAGTCGAGTCACAGATACGCAGTATTTT,CASSTSRVTDTQYF
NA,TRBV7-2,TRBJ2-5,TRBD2,TGTGCCAGCAGCTTTGGACTAGCGGGGGCAAGGGAGACCCAGTACTTC,CASSFGLAGARETQYF